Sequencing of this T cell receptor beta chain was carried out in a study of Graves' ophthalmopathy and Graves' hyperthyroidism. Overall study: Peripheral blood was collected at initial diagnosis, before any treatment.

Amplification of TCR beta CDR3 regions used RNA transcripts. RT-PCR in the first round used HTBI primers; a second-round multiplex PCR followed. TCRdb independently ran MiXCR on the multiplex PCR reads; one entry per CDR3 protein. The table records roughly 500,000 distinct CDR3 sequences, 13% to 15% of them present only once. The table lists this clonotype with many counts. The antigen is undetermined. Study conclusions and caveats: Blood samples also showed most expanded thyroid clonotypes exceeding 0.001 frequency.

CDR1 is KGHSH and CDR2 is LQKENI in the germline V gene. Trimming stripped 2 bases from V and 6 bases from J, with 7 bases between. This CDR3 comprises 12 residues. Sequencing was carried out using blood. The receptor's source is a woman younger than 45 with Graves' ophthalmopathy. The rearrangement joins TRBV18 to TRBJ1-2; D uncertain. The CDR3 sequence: CASSPRRDGYTF. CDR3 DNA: TGTGCCAGCTCACCAAGGAGGGATGGCTACACCTTC.